The subject of this entry is one T cell receptor beta chain. Its antigen is currently not known. Base qualities are not recorded, but no much larger clone differs from it by a single base. The sample holds other DNA sequences that translate to the same CDR3. The donors were healthy, HIV-negative adults with no recently reported acute infections or vaccinations. Every donor was a Caucasian adult residing in Nashville, Tennessee, USA. Magnetic negative selection was used to enrich CD4+ T cells, after which naive cells were positively selected on CD45RA and the negative fraction became the memory subset. Blood was obtained by leukapheresis, after which PBMCs were separated by Ficoll-Histopaque density gradient centrifugation and cryopreserved in liquid nitrogen vapor phase. Analytical flow cytometry was used to check the purity and quantity of every magnetically sorted T cell population. Genomic DNA was isolated from every sorted fraction and measured by UV absorbance on a Nanodrop 2000c.

The data belong to a study of shared clonotypes between healthy human individuals (dated by TCRdb to 2018 to 2021). Regarding the study in general: The cohort comprised two women and a few men aged 18 to 49 years. Per donor, three plates each were used for CD4 naive and CD4 memory, two for CD8 naive, and one for CD8 memory. Blood TCR repertoires of 5 or 6 healthy adults were deeply sequenced to estimate repertoire size and the extent of clonotype sharing between individuals. To increase sequencing depth and limit assay-specific biases, TCR repertoire library preparation and sequencing were carried out by different laboratories using diverse techniques. Leukapheresis yielded between about 0.9 and 9 billion PBMCs per donor. Overall results and qualifications from the work: Naive subsets generally had larger estimated clonotype richness than memory subsets. Because the study included only a small number of donors, the genetic and exposure-history diversity represented was limited. Across four donors, 4.5% to 6.5% of naive CD4, over 3% of naive CD8, around 2.1% of memory CD4, and 0.4% to 0.45% of memory CD8 clonotypes were shared. Sampling was restricted to blood, and TCR repertoires in tissue are likely to differ from TCR repertoires in blood. Higher generation probabilities were observed for clonotypes shared by all four sorted-subset donors than for non-shared clonotypes. Incomplete sequencing was indicated by rarefaction of sorted-subset datasets, despite the large sequencing depth. Based on pairwise subsampling, the degree of clonotype sharing among donors was expected to be affected by sequencing depth.

Using the deep immunoSEQ assay, TCR CDR3 regions were amplified from genomic DNA by multiplex PCR. Extracted genomic DNA from each cell subset was spread evenly across all wells of several immunoSEQ 96-well plates, with each plate serving as a replicate. For sorted subsets, 200 to 250 ng of genomic DNA, equivalent to some 33,000 T cell genomes, went into each replicate PCR. Purified libraries were quantified with a Qubit 3.0 fluorometer, sized on a Bioanalyzer 2100, and re-quantified with the KAPA Library Quantification kit. Each immunoSEQ 96-well plate was sequenced on its own single-read 150-cycle Illumina NextSeq 550 flow cell. In the authors' own workflow: Because only junctional sequences without quality scores were contained in the immunoSEQ output, filtering matching that applied to full-length reads could not be performed. To assign V/J genes and CDR3, sequences were annotated using PyIR, a Python wrapper for IgBLAST v1.9, with IMGT germline references. Reads were filtered out if the reads had weak V/J assignments (E-value above 1e-6), no CDR3, stop codons, out-of-frame junctions, or ambiguous translated residues. V3J clonotypes were defined by identical inferred V gene, J gene, and CDR3 amino acid sequence. The percentage overlap between two repertoires was calculated by dividing the number of shared unique clonotypes by the size of the smaller repertoire. RTK rarefaction, the Chao1 estimator, and Recon v2.1 estimates of unobserved clonotypes were used to assess repertoire richness. Generation probabilities were computed with OLGA for all TCRbeta clonotypes obtained by the gDNA method from a handful of donors. TCRdb holds this immuneACCESS table with in-frame rearrangements only. Some clones are missing; in checked studies, unresolved V genes explain under half, and the rest has no known cause. For V, J and clone size, that table is used; D and trimming come from the DNA. The sample yields 950,000 to 1,100,000 clones; approximately 70% were counted once. The leading ten clones occupy around 1.4% of the sample.

The CDR3 covers 15 residues, taking in both the cysteine and the phenylalanine. Of the read, only the CDR3 DNA is kept; its 45 bases are in frame from base 1. V lost 0 bases and J lost 6 bases; the stretch between them is 10 bases long. CDR1 is given as SGDLS and CDR2 as YYNGEE, both from the germline V gene. This receptor was taken from a man between 18 and 29 years old in good health. Here the chain combines TRBV9 and TRBJ1-6; the D segment could be TRBD1, given 6 matching bases. The sequenced sample consisted of memory CD4+ T cells sorted from blood. The cell subset or site label corresponds to: CD45RA-negative fraction. The CDR3 protein sequence reads: CASSVEGGGNSPLHF. The nucleotide sequence reads as follows: TGTGCCAGCAGCGTAGAGGGAGGGGGTAATTCACCCCTCCACTTT.